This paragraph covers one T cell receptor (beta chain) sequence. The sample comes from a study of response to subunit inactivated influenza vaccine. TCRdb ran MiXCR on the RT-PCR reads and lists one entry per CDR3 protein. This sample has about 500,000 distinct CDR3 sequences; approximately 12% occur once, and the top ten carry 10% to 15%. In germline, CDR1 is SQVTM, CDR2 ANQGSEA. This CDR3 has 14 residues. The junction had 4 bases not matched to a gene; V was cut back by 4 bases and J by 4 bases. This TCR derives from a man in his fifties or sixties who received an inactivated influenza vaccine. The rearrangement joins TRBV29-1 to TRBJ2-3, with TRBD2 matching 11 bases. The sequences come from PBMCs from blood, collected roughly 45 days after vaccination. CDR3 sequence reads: CSVAGTSGSDTQYF. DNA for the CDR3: TGCAGCGTTGCCGGGACTAGCGGATCAGATACGCAGTATTTT.